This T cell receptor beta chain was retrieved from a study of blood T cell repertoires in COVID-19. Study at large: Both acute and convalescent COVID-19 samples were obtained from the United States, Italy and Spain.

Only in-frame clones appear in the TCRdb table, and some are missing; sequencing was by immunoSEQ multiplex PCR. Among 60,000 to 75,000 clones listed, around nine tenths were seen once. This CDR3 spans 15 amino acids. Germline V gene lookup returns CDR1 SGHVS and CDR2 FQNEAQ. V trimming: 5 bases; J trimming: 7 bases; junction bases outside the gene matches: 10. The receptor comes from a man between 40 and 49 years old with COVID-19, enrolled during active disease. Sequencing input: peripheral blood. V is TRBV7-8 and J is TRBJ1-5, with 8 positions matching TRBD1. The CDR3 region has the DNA TGTGCCAGCAGCCGGCTGACAGGGGTAAACCAGCCCCAGCATTTT. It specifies CASSRLTGVNQPQHF.